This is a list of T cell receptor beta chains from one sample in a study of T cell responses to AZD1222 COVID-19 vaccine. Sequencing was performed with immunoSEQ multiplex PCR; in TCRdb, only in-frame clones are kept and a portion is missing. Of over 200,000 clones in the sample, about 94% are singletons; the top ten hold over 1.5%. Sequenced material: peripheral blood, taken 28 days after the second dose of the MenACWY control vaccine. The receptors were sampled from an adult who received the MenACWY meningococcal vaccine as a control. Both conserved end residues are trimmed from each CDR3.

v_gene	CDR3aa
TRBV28	ASSHPHIGRGDTGELF
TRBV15	ATSTHLQGSGNTIY
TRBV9	ASSVEGMGDWNEQF
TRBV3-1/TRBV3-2	ASSLGTSFNEQF
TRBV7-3	ASSGCPWQH
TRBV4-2	ASSQASGRVLNEQF
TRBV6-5	ASRQGRGSNQPQH
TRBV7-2	ASSRLRGANYGYT
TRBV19	ASSRDKRYTGELF
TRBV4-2	ASSQETGPGPQH
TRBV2	ASSVRGMDTGELF
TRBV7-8	ASSSSGLAGGADTQY
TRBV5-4	ASSSRDEQY
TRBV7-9	ASSLNRGPLH
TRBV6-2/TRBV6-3	ASSLPGQDSYEQY
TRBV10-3	AISESKGGDLSNQPQH
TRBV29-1	SVRGRVSYEQY
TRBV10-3	AISLKGGQGSYEQY
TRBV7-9	ASSPLEGKNTEAF
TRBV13	ASSPRGTGAMDEQF
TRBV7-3	ASSSSGLNGELF
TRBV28	ASRDHVLADSYEQY